This entry describes one TCR beta chain. Participant age was roughly 18 to 90 years, and participants resided in 20 to 30 US areas. The sample comes from a study of blood T cell repertoires in COVID-19. Study-wide context: Samples of COVID-19 (acute and convalescent) were obtained from the United States, Italy and Spain. The cDNA or gDNA used as material had been derived from T cells, B-cell-depleted T cells, or PBMCs.

Sequencing was performed with immunoSEQ multiplex PCR; in TCRdb, only in-frame clones are kept and a portion is missing. The repertoire holds about 400,000 clones, roughly 88% seen once, with around 2.1% in the top ten. The CDR3 totals 15 residues. Trimming at V came to 2 bases and at J to 5 bases, leaving 6 bases not matched to a gene. The germline CDR1 and CDR2 sequences are MNHEY and SMNVEV (reference sequence). Sequenced material: PBMCs or T cells enriched from blood (not recorded which). The chain joins TRBV27 to TRBJ2-5; 9 bases are a match to TRBD2. The TCR was taken from a woman in her 40s with acute COVID-19. In DNA, the CDR3 is TGTGCCAGCAGTTTACTAGCGGGGCAGGGGGAGACCCAGTACTTC. This encodes CASSLLAGQGETQYF.